This paragraph covers one TCR beta chain sequence. Its antigen is not identified. This entry belongs to a study of blood T cells in healthy people across ages. Study-level results: Unknown CMV status may confound age-related changes in expanded clones.

The CDR3 is 16 amino acids. Germline V gene sequence: CDR1 SGHDT, CDR2 YYEEEE. V was shortened by 2 bases and J by 6 bases, with 18 bases between the two germline ends. A sample-barcoded 5' primer and a J-beta primer mix were used in a second PCR of roughly 6 to 11 cycles. Researchers report that a template-switch adaptor with 12 random nucleotides tagged each cDNA molecule. TCRdb fed the 5' RACE reads into MiXCR, producing one record per CDR3 protein. The sample has about 590,000 distinct CDR3 sequences; about 30% are singletons. This sequence was found in a woman older than 75 in good health. The chain joins TRBV5-6 to TRBJ1-5; D is unresolved. The sequencing sample was made of blood. The CDR3 here is CASSLLVTPDGQPQHF. The DNA of the CDR3 is TGTGCCAGCAGCTTACTCGTGACACCGGACGGTCAGCCCCAGCATTTT.